Listed here is a single TCR beta chain. This clone was seen just once. Its antigen is currently not known. Base qualities are not recorded, but no much larger clone differs from it by a single base. The cohort was made up of roughly 670 healthy bone marrow donors. Cohort members were all nominally healthy when sampled, although unrecorded immune exposures were likely present. The donor tested CMV seropositive, placing the donor among the roughly 270 seropositive members of the cohort. A peripheral blood sample was collected from each donor, and TCR beta sequencing was performed on peripheral blood mononuclear cells. Genomic DNA extraction from the blood cell samples was performed with the Qiagen DNeasy Blood Extraction Kit. The library was built by means of the immunoSEQ multiplex PCR assay. For the multiplex PCR, a mixture combining 60 forward primers for TCR Vbeta segments and 13 reverse primers for TCR Jbeta segments was used. A multiplex PCR assay on genomic DNA amplified the CDR3 region of rearranged TCR beta genes. The amplified TCR beta libraries were sequenced on the Illumina HiSeq System as 87-base-pair reads. The published analysis was carried out like this. Across the 666 repertoires, a later analysis counted tens of millions of unique TCR beta chains, about 10 million of which were shared by at least two donors. Raw reads were error-corrected and collapsed into unique sequences with a nearest-neighbor algorithm that merged closely related sequences to remove PCR and sequencing errors. Alignment of CDR3 sequences to IMGT reference sequences was used to assign V, D and J gene segments. Each retained sequence needed at least a six-nucleotide match to both a V gene segment and a J gene segment. Rearrangements were called productive when the CDR3 lacked stop codons and stayed in frame with V and J; all others were non-productive. Following IMGT convention, CDR3 was defined as the stretch from the second conserved V-encoded cysteine up to the conserved J-encoded phenylalanine. In an earlier analysis of more than 550 of the donors, sequences lacking an unambiguous match to a single V gene segment were excluded. In an earlier analysis of approximately 590 of the donors, a V segment was called functional when productive rearrangements were above 56.7%, and segregating when the standard deviation between donors exceeded 5%. To diagnose cytomegalovirus status from the catalog of TCR beta chain sequences, a statistical classification framework was built. A later analysis assigned V and J genes by comparing TCR nucleotide sequences with IMGT/GENE-DB human TR gene sequences. In a later analysis, CDR3 sequences and most-parsimonious VDJ recombination scenarios were assigned using the TCRdist pipeline. In a later analysis, each TCR beta chain was defined by its CDR3 amino acid sequence together with its V-gene family, and reads lacking a unique V-gene family were excluded. As a way to deal with suspected cross-contamination and a sequencing artifact, a later analysis dropped approximately 590 nucleotide sequences that were highly shared and had low generation probability. For each public chain, a later analysis derived a clonal expansion index from normalized ranks of inferred template counts within each repertoire. In a later analysis, generation probabilities were computed with a VDJ recombination model fitted to out-of-frame rearrangements, and the resulting probabilities were checked against IGoR. In a later analysis, hypergeometric tests were used to score TCR-TCR, TCR-HLA and TCR-CMV co-occurrence, with a repertoire-size bias correction applied to TCR pairs. False discovery rates were estimated in a later analysis by permuting HLA or CMV assignments 20 times. In a later analysis, co-occurring TCRs were grouped using DBSCAN, with TCRdist sequence similarity added in when clustering inside HLA-allele-positive subsets. Repertoires with fewer than 30,000 or more than 120,000 public chains were left out of co-occurrence clustering, as were five repertoires with anomalous nucleotide sharing. TCRdb holds this immuneACCESS table with in-frame rearrangements only. Some clones are missing; in checked studies, unresolved V genes explain under half, and the rest has no known cause. The V and J calls and clone size were taken over from that table, and D and trimming were inferred from the DNA. The sample table holds 69,000 or so clones, of which roughly 74% were seen once. 11% of the sample lies in the top ten.

For CDR1 and CDR2, the germline V gene lists MNHNS and SASEGT. Trimming leaves V shorter by 6 bases and J shorter by 3 bases, with the junction holding 3 bases beyond the gene matches. The CDR3, from cysteine to phenylalanine, totals 14 residues. Just the 42-base CDR3 DNA is kept, in frame starting at base 1. This entry belongs to a study of cytomegalovirus exposure and HLA in healthy donors (dated by TCRdb to 2016 to 2017). Broadly, across the study: In an earlier analysis of approximately 640 of the donors, about 270 Gb of sequence data and 100 million or so unique TCR beta sequences from 180 million or so T cells were reported. A later genetic analysis used genome-wide SNP genotypes for about three fifths of the 666 donors, treating that subset as a discovery cohort. An early release that covered some 640 HLA-typed donors contained approximately 300 gigabases of sequencing data and roughly 84 million unique TCR sequences. To predict cytomegalovirus infection status, the study brought together high-throughput TCR immunosequencing, statistical association of individual TCRs with disease status, and machine learning. The number of donors typed differed by locus, with about 629-640 for A, B, C, DRB1 and DQB1, roughly 520 for DQA1, 606 for DPA1, and under 490 for DPB1. A later analysis re-examined previously published TCR beta repertoires from more than 650 donors and added high-resolution HLA genotyping to investigate patterns of TCR occurrence. Donor age, sex, ethnicity and CMV serostatus were compiled alongside the repertoire data. An earlier analysis of 587 of the donors used high-throughput TCR beta sequencing to judge whether each TCR beta V gene segment behaved as functional or pseudogenic. The T cell repertoires of under 700 subjects were profiled by immunosequencing and related to cytomegalovirus serostatus. Class I and class II HLA loci were covered by the typing at four-digit resolution. Along with the 666-subject first cohort, a separate validation cohort of some 130 different subjects was used. Of the roughly 400 genotyped donors, around 81% fell in the genetic ancestry cluster associated with self-reported Caucasian donors. Every discovery cohort repertoire had been produced on one sequencing platform. Rather than drawing on any new phenotypic data, the later analysis identified candidate immune exposures from TCR beta sequences and the way those sequences occurred across donors. On average, approximately 250,000 unique TCR beta nucleotide sequences were sequenced per donor among 398 genotyped donors of the cohort, with around 19% of those sequences being non-productive. The study aimed to test whether cataloging public T cell receptors could reveal signatures of past pathogen exposure. A handful of DR-DQ haplotypes were treated as single units for association and clustering because of strong linkage in the cohort.

The full study reports these points: A further reported finding was that TCR beta sequences accurately predicted the HLA-A and HLA-B alleles for most subjects in the first cohort. In an earlier analysis of some 550 of the donors, most TCR beta V segments were observed in productive rearrangements about 87% or about 30% of the time, broadly matching IMGT annotations. Some IMGT-functional V segments, including TRBV6-2 and TRBV6-3, could not be distinguished by the 87-base-pair reads and were therefore excluded. Assigning TCR associations to individual alleles was difficult when HLA alleles, especially DR and DQ, strongly co-occurred. In a later analysis, around 17,000 TCR beta sequences were associated with specific HLA alleles at a false discovery rate of 0.05. Linkage disequilibrium might explain the correlated functional status among segregating V segments, but an unknown experimental factor could not be excluded. In a later analysis, the rate of TCR association differed among HLA loci, with DRB1 alleles having the most associated TCRs and HLA-C alleles having the fewest. Immune exposure information for the cohort was limited to CMV serostatus. Most TCR sequences were seen in very few donors, while some public TCRs were found in many individuals. According to a later analysis, most CMV-associated TCR beta chains appeared to be HLA-restricted, and the HLA associations seemed to be driven largely by CMV exposure. According to a later genetic analysis, donors in an Asian-associated ancestry cluster had fewer N-insertions in productive TCRs than the roughly 700-donor mean. A cluster of highly shared sequence variants was judged likely to be a technical artifact of the sequencing pipeline. In a later genetic analysis, a missense DCLRE1C variant was associated with V-gene and J-gene trimming of TCR beta chains, and the association was replicated in an independent cohort. In a later analysis, HLA-associated TCR beta chains were found to be more clonally expanded and to have lower generation probabilities than equally common non-associated chains. Presence/absence analyses assumed roughly uniform sequencing depth across donors, an assumption that may not hold. According to the authors, the approach could potentially be generalized to other disease states and immunological phenotypes. Because counts were too low, seventeen rarely observed V segments, including chromosome 9 orphons, were excluded from the earlier analysis of a few hundred of the donors. Several of the top co-occurrence clusters appeared to be linked to parvovirus B19, influenza, CMV and Epstein-Barr virus, according to a later analysis. Because some donors lacked HLA typing at each locus, the association tests relied only on the typed subset. In vitro tests confirmed that a few of the cytomegalovirus-associated TCR beta chains recognize cytomegalovirus antigens. In both the original and validation cohorts, the classifier was reported to diagnose cytomegalovirus status with high specificity and sensitivity. The study gave a list of over 150 TCR beta chains associated with cytomegalovirus. Only TCR beta chains were sequenced in this cohort, and the absence of alpha or paired-chain data limited detectable features.

This receptor chain uses TRBV6-1 and TRBJ2-7, and TRBD2 matches 12 of the central bases. Sequencing input: PBMCs. This receptor was identified in a woman aged 55-69 years in good health and CMV-seropositive. The base sequence is TGTGCCAGCAGGTTGACTAGCGGGAGCTACGAGCAGTACTTC. This codes for CASRLTSGSYEQYF.